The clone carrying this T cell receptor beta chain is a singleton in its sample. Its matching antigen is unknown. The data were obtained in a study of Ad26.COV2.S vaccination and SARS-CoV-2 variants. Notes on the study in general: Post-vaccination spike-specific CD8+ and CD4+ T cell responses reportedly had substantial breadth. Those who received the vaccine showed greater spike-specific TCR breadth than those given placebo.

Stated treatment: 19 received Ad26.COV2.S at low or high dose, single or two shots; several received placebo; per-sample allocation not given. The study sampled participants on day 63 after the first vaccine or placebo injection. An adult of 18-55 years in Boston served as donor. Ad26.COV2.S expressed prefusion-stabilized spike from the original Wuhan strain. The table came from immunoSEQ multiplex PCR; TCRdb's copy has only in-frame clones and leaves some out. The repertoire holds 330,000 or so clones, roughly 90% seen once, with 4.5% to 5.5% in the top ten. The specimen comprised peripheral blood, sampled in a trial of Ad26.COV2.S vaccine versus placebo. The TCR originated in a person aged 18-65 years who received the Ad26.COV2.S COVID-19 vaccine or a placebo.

CDR3 in amino acids: CASSPGTGGPEYSNQPQHF. The CDR3 DNA follows: TGTGCCAGCAGCCCCGGGACAGGGGGACCCGAATATAGCAATCAGCCCCAGCATTTT. The gene calls are TRBV6-2 or TRBV6-3 and TRBJ1-5; 11 bases align to TRBD1. V was clipped by 6 bases and J by 0 bases; unmatched bases: 13. The length of the CDR3 is 19 residues. From germline, CDR1 is MNHEY and CDR2 SVGEGT.